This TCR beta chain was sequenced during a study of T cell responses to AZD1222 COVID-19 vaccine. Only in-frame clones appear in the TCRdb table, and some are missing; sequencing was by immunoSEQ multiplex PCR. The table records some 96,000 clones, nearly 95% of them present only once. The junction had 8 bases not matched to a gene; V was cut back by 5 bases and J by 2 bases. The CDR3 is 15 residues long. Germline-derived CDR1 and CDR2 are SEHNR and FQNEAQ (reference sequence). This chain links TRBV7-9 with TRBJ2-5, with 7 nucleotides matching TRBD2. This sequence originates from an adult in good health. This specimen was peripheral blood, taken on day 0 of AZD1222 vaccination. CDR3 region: CASSTLGGTQETQYF. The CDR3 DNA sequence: TGTGCCAGCAGCACATTGGGGGGGACTCAAGAGACCCAGTACTTC.